This paragraph reports one TCR beta chain. This entry comes from a study of shared clonotypes between healthy human individuals. Some clones are missing from TCRdb's copy, which holds only in-frame ones; the method was immunoSEQ multiplex PCR. The sample records about 1 million clones, around 74% being singletons. Germline V CDR1 and CDR2: SGHAT, FQNNGV. Trimming removed 2 bases at V and 1 base at J, with 13 bases between. This CDR3 has 16 residues. The sequenced material came from memory CD4+ T cells sorted from blood. Noted subset: CD45RA-negative fraction. The chain combines TRBV11-2 with TRBJ2-3; D is tentatively TRBD1 or TRBD2 (6 bases each). The TCR sequence derives from a man aged 18 to 30 in good health. The CDR3 sequence: CASSLTGRGRTDTQYF. The CDR3 DNA follows: TGTGCCAGCAGCTTAACAGGGCGGGGACGCACAGATACGCAGTATTTT.